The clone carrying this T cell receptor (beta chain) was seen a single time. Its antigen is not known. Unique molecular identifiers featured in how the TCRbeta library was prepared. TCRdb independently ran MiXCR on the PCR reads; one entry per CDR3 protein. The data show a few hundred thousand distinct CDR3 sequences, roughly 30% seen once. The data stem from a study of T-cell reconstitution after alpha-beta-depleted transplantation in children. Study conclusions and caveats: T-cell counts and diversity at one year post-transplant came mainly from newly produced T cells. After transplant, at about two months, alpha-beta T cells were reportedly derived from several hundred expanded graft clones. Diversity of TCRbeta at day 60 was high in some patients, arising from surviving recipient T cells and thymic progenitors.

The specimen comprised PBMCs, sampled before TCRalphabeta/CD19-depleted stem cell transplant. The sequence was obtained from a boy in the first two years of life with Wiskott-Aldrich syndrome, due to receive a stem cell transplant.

The DNA for the CDR3 is TGTGCCAGCAGCCCGCATACGGACGAGCAGTACTTC. Protein product: CASSPHTDEQYF. V gene TRBV11-2 combines with J gene TRBJ2-7; no clear D. V was clipped by 5 bases and J by 5 bases, with 10 bases between them. Germline V gene sequence: CDR1 SGHAT, CDR2 FQNNGV. The CDR3 is 12 residues long.